The 23 T cell receptor beta chains listed next were all sequenced from one sample in a study of CD8 T cells in ankylosing spondylitis. TCRdb processed the 5' RACE reads anew with MiXCR; each CDR3 protein has one entry. The sample lists roughly 160,000 distinct CDR3 sequences, around 8.9% occurring once. The sample consisted of blood, either unsorted or a sorted T cell fraction (not recorded which). These receptors came from a female donor with ankylosing spondylitis or in good health (not recorded which).

This chain uses TRBV20-1 with TRBJ2-1; D is perhaps TRBD2 (6 bases). This CDR3 spans 16 amino acids. The V gene lost 2 bases and the J gene lost 6 bases, with 20 bases spanning the gap. Per germline, CDR1 DFQATT and CDR2 SNEGSKA (reference sequence). In DNA, the CDR3 is TGCAGTGCTAGACCCGAGGACCGACTAGGAGGCAATGAGCAGTTCTTC. Its protein is CSARPEDRLGGNEQFF.

This clonotype has a count of ten or more. The chain links TRBV6-2 or TRBV6-3 to TRBJ2-2; TRBD1 might be the D (6 bases). Trimming shortened V by 6 bases and J by 0 bases, and 20 bases separated the two germline ends. CDR1 and CDR2 from the germline V gene are MNHEY and SVGEGT. The CDR3 runs to 18 residues. This CDR3 reads CASRPPGHAIPNTGELFF. The CDR3 DNA sequence: TGTGCCAGCAGGCCTCCGGGACACGCCATCCCGAACACCGGGGAGCTGTTTTTT.

The sample holds a few counts of this clonotype. The rearrangement joins TRBV2 to TRBJ2-1; D is undetermined. This CDR3 contains 13 residues. Germline CDR1 SNHLY, CDR2 FYNNEI. Trimming took off 7 bases at V and 8 bases at J, with 15 bases between the two ends. The CDR3 sequence is CASTSRTPDEQFF. CDR3 coding DNA: TGTGCCAGCACCTCTAGGACCCCGGATGAGCAGTTCTTC.

This clonotype has just a few counts. The genes are TRBV12-3 or TRBV12-4 and TRBJ2-5, with 12 bases lining up with TRBD1. CDR3 size: 17 residues. The V segment lost 4 bases and the J segment 5 bases; nucleotides outside the gene matches: 11. The chain's CDR3 is CASSWGTGGPNGETQYF. CDR3 nucleotide sequence: TGTGCCAGCAGTTGGGGGACAGGGGGCCCCAACGGGGAGACCCAGTACTTC.

This clonotype was counted between two and nine times. This chain uses TRBV24-1 with TRBJ2-1; a possible D gene is TRBD2 (6 bases). There are 16 residues in the CDR3. Trimming removed 3 bases from V and 1 base from J, with 12 bases in between. Germline V gene lookup returns CDR1 KGHDR and CDR2 SFDVKD. Written as DNA, the CDR3 is TGTGCCACCAGTGATCCCGGGACTGCTTCCTACAATGAGCAGTTCTTC. Encoded protein: CATSDPGTASYNEQFF.

V usage is TRBV6-2 or TRBV6-3 and J usage is TRBJ2-3, with 8 nucleotides matching TRBD2. The CDR3 consists of 17 residues. Looked up from germline, CDR1 is MNHEY and CDR2 is SVGEGT. V lost 6 bases and J lost 6; bases outside the gene matches: 17. CDR3 residues: CASSPLDSGDTQDTQYF. The DNA for the CDR3 is TGTGCCAGCAGCCCCTTGGATAGCGGGGACACACAGGATACGCAGTATTTT.

V and J are TRBV6-6 and TRBJ2-2; D is undetermined. This CDR3 comprises 11 residues. CDR1 MNHNY and CDR2 SVGAGI come from the germline V gene (reference sequence). The V and J ends lost 7 bases and 6 bases respectively, with 6 bases between them. The CDR3 spells CASKEAGELFF. In DNA form, the CDR3 reads TGTGCCAGCAAAGAGGCCGGGGAGCTGTTTTTT.

This clonotype appeared many times. The chain uses TRBV5-1 and TRBJ1-1, with TRBD1 matching 8 bases. V shed 2 bases and J 1 base; nucleotides not matched to a gene: 7. This CDR3 contains 16 residues. The germline CDR1 and CDR2 sequences are SGHRS and YFSETQ. The CDR3 region is CASSLLGGQANTEAFF. The DNA of the CDR3 is TGCGCCAGCAGCTTATTGGGGGGACAGGCGAACACTGAAGCTTTCTTT.

The chain employs TRBV19 and TRBJ2-1; the D gene is possibly TRBD2 (6 bases). From germline, CDR1 is LNHDA and CDR2 SQIVND (reference sequence). CDR3 size: 15 residues. V was cut by 4 bases and J by 0 bases, with 10 bases left in between. CDR3 amino acids: CASSNRESSYNEQFF. CDR3 sequence (DNA): TGTGCCAGTAGTAATCGGGAGAGCTCCTACAATGAGCAGTTCTTC. Full variable domain (remainder filled in from reference TRBV19 and TRBJ2-1): DGGITQSPKYLFRKEGQNVTLSCEQNLNHDAMYWYRQDPGQGLRLIYYSQIVNDFQKGDIAEGYSVSREKKESFPLTVTSAQKNPTAFYLCASSNRESSYNEQFFGPGTRLTVL.

A few counts support this clonotype. The V gene is TRBV2, the J gene TRBJ2-1; 10 bases match TRBD2. The ends lost 5 bases at V and 9 bases at J; junction bases unmatched: 13. This CDR3 contains 16 residues. Germline V CDR1 and CDR2: SNHLY, FYNNEI. For the CDR3, the DNA is TGTGCCAGCAGTCTAACTACTAGCGGGACGGGGGGTGAGCAGTTCTTC. Protein sequence: CASSLTTSGTGGEQFF.

V gene TRBV6-5 combines with J gene TRBJ2-5; 9 bases match TRBD1. This CDR3 contains 14 residues. Germline CDR1 MNHEY, CDR2 SVGAGI. V was pared by 4 bases and J by 2 bases, with 2 bases of the junction left unmatched. In DNA form, the CDR3 reads TGTGCCAGCAGTTTAGACAGGGGGCAAGAGACCCAGTACTTC. Translation gives CASSLDRGQETQYF.

This clonotype was seen a few times. The chain combines TRBV7-9 with TRBJ2-7; TRBD1 aligns across 7 bases. The germline CDR1 and CDR2 sequences are SEHNR and FQNEAQ (reference sequence). The CDR3 extends over 15 amino acids. With 3 bases clipped from V and 0 bases from J, the junction kept 5 bases outside the gene matches. CDR3 amino acids: CASSFGDSRSYEQYF. The CDR3 DNA sequence: TGTGCCAGCAGCTTCGGGGACAGTCGCTCCTACGAGCAGTACTTC.

This clonotype occurred a few times. The chain uses TRBV12-3 or TRBV12-4 and TRBJ1-2; D is unresolved. The CDR3 extends over 12 amino acids. The V gene lost 2 bases and the J gene lost 4 bases, with 5 bases spanning the gap. CDR3 nucleotides: TGTGCCAGCAGTTTACCAGGCTATGGCTACACCTTC. Amino acid sequence: CASSLPGYGYTF.

The V gene is TRBV29-1, the J gene TRBJ2-3, with TRBD1 matching 8 bases. Germline values: CDR1 SQVTM, CDR2 ANQGSEA. This CDR3 has 13 residues. V shed 7 bases and J 3 bases; nucleotides not matched to a gene: 6. The DNA of the CDR3 is TGCAGCGGCAGGGGGCCAGGTACAGATACGCAGTATTTT. Its protein product is CSGRGPGTDTQYF.

This rearrangement joins TRBV3-1 to TRBJ2-2, with D tentatively TRBD2 (6 bases). CDR3 length: 16 amino acids. Germline-derived CDR1 and CDR2 are LGHDT and YNNKEL (reference sequence). The ends were cut back, 6 bases at V and 3 bases at J, with 17 bases in the middle. The CDR3 bases are TGTGCCAGCAGTAGGAGGGGTCAGGGCTACACCGGGGAGCTGTTTTTT. This translates into CASSRRGQGYTGELFF.

CDR3 residues: CASGYPGGRYEQYF. The CDR3 DNA sequence: TGTGCCAGCGGGTACCCAGGGGGCCGCTACGAGCAGTACTTC. This rearrangement joins TRBV27 to TRBJ2-7; 8 bases map to TRBD1. Losses at the gene ends were 8 bases for V and 3 bases for J; bases not matched to a gene: 9. The CDR3 loop spans 14 amino acids. Germline V gene sequence: CDR1 MNHEY, CDR2 SMNVEV (reference sequence).

In this sample, this clonotype turned up many times. The V and J genes are TRBV15 and TRBJ2-1; D remains unclear. Germline V CDR1 and CDR2: LNHNV, YYDKDF (reference sequence). V was cut by 3 bases and J by 6 bases, with 18 bases left in between. The CDR3 is 16 residues long. The DNA for the CDR3 is TGTGCCACCAGCAGCCCGCACGGAATCCGGGCCAATGAGCAGTTCTTC. Encoded protein: CATSSPHGIRANEQFF.

In this sample, this clonotype turned up a few times. This chain links TRBV14 with TRBJ2-1; D is uncertain. This CDR3 has 15 amino acids. Germline CDR1 is SGHDN and CDR2 is FVKESK. With 0 bases removed from V and 4 bases from J, the gap between germline ends came to 10 bases. The CDR3 protein is CASSQEFGVYNEQFF. CDR3 coding DNA: TGTGCCAGCAGCCAAGAGTTCGGAGTATACAATGAGCAGTTCTTC.

This chain connects TRBV6-5 to TRBJ1-5; D unresolved. Germline V gene lookup returns CDR1 MNHEY and CDR2 SVGAGI. This CDR3 comprises 15 residues. Trimming removed 2 bases at V and 0 bases at J, with 8 bases between. CDR3 protein: CASSYRLNSNQPQHF. For the CDR3, the DNA is TGTGCCAGCAGTTACCGGCTTAATAGCAATCAGCCCCAGCATTTT.

The CDR3 DNA is TGTGCCAGCAGAGGGGCGGGGAACACTGAAGCTTTCTTT. Translation: CASRGAGNTEAFF. This chain joins TRBV2 and TRBJ1-1; D might be TRBD1 (5 bases). Per germline, CDR1 SNHLY and CDR2 FYNNEI. The CDR3 covers 13 residues. Trimming left V 6 bases short and J 1 base short, with 9 bases between.

The gene calls are TRBV4-1 and TRBJ2-7; 12 positions agree with TRBD2. The CDR3 runs 16 residues. Trimming took 0 bases from V and 0 from J; bases not matched to a gene: 0. The V gene's germline CDR1 is MGHRA and CDR2 YSYEKL. DNA for the CDR3: TGCGCCAGCAGCCAAGAGACTAGCGGGAGCTCCTACGAGCAGTACTTC. Translating it yields CASSQETSGSSYEQYF.

The chain is built from TRBV15 and TRBJ2-1; 7 nucleotides match TRBD2. The CDR3 has 17 amino acids. Per germline, CDR1 LNHNV and CDR2 YYDKDF (reference sequence). V lost 0 bases, J lost 9 bases, and 14 bases stayed unmatched. The CDR3 nucleotides are TGTGCCACCAGCAGAGATGGGACGGGGACTATGTCCAGTGAGCAGTTCTTC. Translating gives CATSRDGTGTMSSEQFF.

This clonotype came up a few times. The V call is TRBV5-8, the J call TRBJ2-5; perhaps TRBD1 as D (5 bases). V lost 1 base to trimming and J lost 5 bases, with 15 bases between them. The V gene's germline CDR1 is SGHTS and CDR2 YDEGEE. CDR3 length: 15 residues. CDR3 protein: CASSLLDTLKETQYF. The CDR3 DNA is TGTGCCAGCAGCTTGCTGGACACCCTTAAGGAGACCCAGTACTTC.